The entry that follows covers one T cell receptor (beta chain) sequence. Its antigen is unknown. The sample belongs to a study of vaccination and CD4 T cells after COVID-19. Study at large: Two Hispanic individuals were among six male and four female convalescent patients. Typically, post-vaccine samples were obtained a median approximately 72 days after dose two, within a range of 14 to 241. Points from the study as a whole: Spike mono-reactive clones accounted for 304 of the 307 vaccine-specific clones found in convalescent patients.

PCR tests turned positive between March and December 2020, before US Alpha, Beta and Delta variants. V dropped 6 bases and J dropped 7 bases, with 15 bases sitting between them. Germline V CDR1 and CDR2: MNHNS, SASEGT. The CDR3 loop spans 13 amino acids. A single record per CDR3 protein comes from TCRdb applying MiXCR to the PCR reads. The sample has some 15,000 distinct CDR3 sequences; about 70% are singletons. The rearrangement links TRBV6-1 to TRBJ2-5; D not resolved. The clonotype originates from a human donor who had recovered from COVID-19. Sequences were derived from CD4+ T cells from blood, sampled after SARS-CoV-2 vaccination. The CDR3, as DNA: TGTGCCAGCAGAGACCCCCCGGTGGGGACCCAGTACTTC. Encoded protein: CASRDPPVGTQYF.